Listed here are 17 T cell receptor beta chains from one sample, sequenced in a study of blood T cell repertoires in COVID-19. Assay used: immunoSEQ multiplex PCR; TCRdb lists only in-frame clones, some missing. The sample carries approximately 180,000 clones, more than 70% recorded once. Sequenced sample: peripheral blood. The origin of the receptors is a middle-aged man with active or convalescent COVID-19.

This clone has only a few counts. In DNA form, the CDR3 reads TGTGCCAGCAGCCAGGGACAGGCGCACACTGAAGCTTTCTTT. Translation: CASSQGQAHTEAFF. The chain combines TRBV11-2 with TRBJ1-1; 8 bases map to TRBD1. The germline V gene has CDR1 SGHAT and CDR2 FQNNGV. CDR3 length equals 14 residues. J lost 3 bases, V lost 5 bases, and 5 bases had no gene match.

This clone was seen just once. This chain uses TRBV27 with TRBJ2-4; a possible D gene is TRBD1 (6 bases). Germline CDR1 is MNHEY and CDR2 is SMNVEV (reference sequence). The CDR3 runs 12 residues. Trimming stripped 3 bases from V and 16 bases from J, with 16 bases between. CDR3 amino acids: CASSFRTGTPYF. CDR3 coding DNA: TGTGCCAGCAGTTTTCGGACCGGGACACCCTACTTC.

CDR3 sequence reads: CASSLAFGSYNSPLHF. CDR3 nucleotide sequence: TGTGCCAGCAGCTTAGCATTCGGCTCCTATAATTCACCCCTCCACTTT. V is TRBV11-2 and J is TRBJ1-6; D uncertain. The V gene's germline CDR1 is SGHAT and CDR2 FQNNGV. The V and J ends lost 1 base and 0 bases respectively, with 7 bases between them. This CDR3 contains 16 residues.

This clone was observed once. The chain uses TRBV28 and TRBJ2-1; 8 bases line up with TRBD1. Losses at the gene ends were 5 bases for V and 3 bases for J; bases not matched to a gene: 18. Germline V gene data show CDR1 as MDHEN and CDR2 as SYDVKM. The CDR3 spans 19 residues. This CDR3 reads CASSTPSGQGPKYYNEQFF. CDR3 DNA: TGTGCCAGCAGTACTCCCAGCGGACAGGGACCAAAATACTACAATGAGCAGTTCTTC.

The rearrangement links TRBV18 to TRBJ1-5, with TRBD1 matching 10 bases. The junction had 10 bases not matched to a gene; V was cut back by 5 bases and J by 3 bases. The germline gives CDR1 KGHSH, CDR2 LQKENI. The CDR3 consists of 17 residues. The CDR3 is CASSRDRGGVDNQPQHF. In DNA, the CDR3 is TGTGCCAGCTCAAGGGACAGGGGAGGCGTGGACAATCAGCCCCAGCATTTT. Supplemented by reference TRBV18 and TRBJ1-5, the full variable domain reads NAGVMQNPRHLVRRRGQEARLRCSPMKGHSHVYWYRQLPEEGLKFMVYLQKENIIDESGMPKERFSAEFPKEGPSILRIQQVVRGDSAAYFCASSRDRGGVDNQPQHFGDGTRLSIL.

V is TRBV6-5 and J is TRBJ1-5; weak D call: TRBD1 (6 bases). Trimming cost V 6 bases and J 6 bases, with 12 bases left between them. CDR1 and CDR2 from the germline V gene are MNHEY and SVGAGI. This CDR3 is 13 amino acids long. The CDR3 region is CASRIQGRQPQHF. Here the CDR3 DNA reads TGTGCCAGCAGAATACAGGGCCGTCAGCCCCAGCATTTT.

This chain uses TRBV5-4 with TRBJ2-7, with 9 bases identical to TRBD1. CDR3 length equals 15 residues. V was clipped by 3 bases and J by 2 bases; unmatched bases: 6. The germline V gene encodes CDR1 SGHNT and CDR2 YYREEE (reference sequence). The CDR3: CASSSPGQGTYEQYF. CDR3 in DNA: TGTGCCAGCAGCTCCCCGGGACAGGGAACCTACGAGCAGTACTTC. The whole variable domain, remainder taken from reference TRBV5-4 and TRBJ2-7, is ETGVTQSPTHLIKTRGQQVTLRCSSQSGHNTVSWYQQALGQGPQFIFQYYREEENGRGNFPPRFSGLQFPNYSSELNVNALELDDSALYLCASSSPGQGTYEQYFGPGTRLTVT.

This chain links TRBV19 with TRBJ2-6; a possible D gene is TRBD2 (6 bases). The germline gives CDR1 LNHDA, CDR2 SQIVND (reference sequence). This CDR3 is built from 18 residues. With 1 base removed from V and 2 bases from J, the gap between germline ends came to 15 bases. CDR3 in amino acids: CASSIAPGGSAGANVLTF. The CDR3 DNA reads as TGTGCCAGTAGTATAGCCCCTGGGGGGTCGGCTGGGGCCAACGTCCTGACTTTC.

The chain recombines TRBV28 with TRBJ1-6; 7 nucleotides line up with TRBD1. From germline, CDR1 is MDHEN and CDR2 SYDVKM. Germline trimming cut 3 bases from V and 0 bases from J; bases unmatched to any gene: 5. The CDR3 has 17 amino acids. CDR3 sequence (DNA): TGTGCCAGCAGTTTTCGACAGGGAGTCTCCTATAATTCACCCCTCCACTTT. It codes for CASSFRQGVSYNSPLHF.

The chain has TRBV5-4 and TRBJ1-5; D is unclear. The CDR3 spans 13 residues. CDR1 is SGHNT, CDR2 YYREEE, per germline (reference sequence). V was cut by 5 bases and J by 7 bases, with 13 bases left in between. The CDR3 sequence is CASSLLPGQPQHF. The CDR3 DNA sequence: TGTGCCAGCAGTCTCCTCCCCGGGCAGCCCCAGCATTTT.

The V gene is TRBV6-5, the J gene TRBJ1-2, with 9 bases that match TRBD1. The CDR3 sequence is 16 residues long. Germline loops: CDR1 MNHEY, CDR2 SVGAGI. V trimming: 2 bases; J trimming: 7 bases; junction bases outside the gene matches: 11. The CDR3 nucleotides are TGTGCCAGCAGTTACCGGCGGAACAGGGGGCTTGGTGGCTACACCTTC. The encoded protein is CASSYRRNRGLGGYTF.

This clone showed up many times. The CDR3 DNA reads as TGTGCCAGCAGTCCTTCCGGGGGGCACACTGAAGCTTTCTTT. Its translation: CASSPSGGHTEAFF. The chain combines TRBV28 with TRBJ1-1; the D gene is possibly TRBD1 (6 bases). The germline CDR1 and CDR2 sequences are MDHEN and SYDVKM. This CDR3 spans 14 amino acids. Deletions cut 5 bases from V and 3 bases from J, with 13 bases between.

This rearrangement joins TRBV12-5 to TRBJ2-5, with 7 bases matching TRBD2. The germline gives CDR1 LGHNT, CDR2 FRNRAP. V trimming: 2 bases; J trimming: 7 bases; junction bases outside the gene matches: 10. CDR3 size: 15 residues. CDR3 coding DNA: TGTGCTAGTGGTTTGAGCACGCTCGGGACTACGACCCAGTACTTC. It yields the protein CASGLSTLGTTTQYF.

The gene calls are TRBV5-5 and TRBJ1-2; D is possibly TRBD1 (5 bases). CDR3 size: 13 residues. Germline CDR1 and CDR2: SGHKS and YYEKEE (reference sequence). The germline V and J ends were trimmed by 0 bases and 2 bases, with 5 bases remaining between them. CDR3: CASSLAGNYGYTF. The CDR3, as DNA: TGTGCCAGCAGCTTGGCAGGGAACTATGGCTACACCTTC. Together with reference TRBV5-5 and TRBJ1-2, the CDR3 gives the full variable domain: DAGVTQSPTHLIKTRGQQVTLRCSPISGHKSVSWYQQVLGQGPQFIFQYYEKEERGRGNFPDRFSARQFPNYSSELNVNALLLGDSALYLCASSLAGNYGYTFGSGTRLTVV.

This chain connects TRBV4-3 to TRBJ1-1; 7 bases line up with TRBD1. This CDR3 has 13 amino acids. Germline lookup yields CDR1 LGHNA and CDR2 YSLEER. Unmatched junction bases numbered 7, after V lost 7 bases and J lost 5 bases. Here the CDR3 reads CASNYQGGTEAFF. As DNA, the CDR3 is TGCGCCAGCAACTACCAGGGGGGTACTGAAGCTTTCTTT.

The genes are TRBV19 and TRBJ1-4, with D possibly TRBD1 on 6 matching bases. Germline V gene sequence: CDR1 LNHDA, CDR2 SQIVND (reference sequence). This CDR3 contains 15 residues. Trimming shortened V by 6 bases and J by 8 bases, and 19 bases separated the two germline ends. CDR3: CASSTGGLSKEKLFF. The CDR3 DNA reads as TGTGCCAGTAGCACCGGGGGGCTGAGTAAGGAAAAACTGTTTTTT.

J is TRBJ1-1 and V is TRBV6-5; D call uncertain. This CDR3 comprises 13 residues. The V and J ends lost 9 bases and 1 base respectively, with 12 bases between them. Germline V CDR1 and CDR2: MNHEY, SVGAGI. In nucleotides, the CDR3 is TGTGCCAGTGGGAGGGCGGCGAACACTGAAGCTTTCTTT. Translation: CASGRAANTEAFF.